The clone carrying this TCR beta chain has a handful of counts. Its target is not known. Trimming took off 3 bases at V and 1 base at J, with 15 bases between the two ends. Germline CDR1 MDHEN, CDR2 SYDVKM. CDR3 length: 17 residues. In building TCR beta libraries, iRepertoire HTBI primers were used together with Arm-PCR of CDR3 regions. TCRdb re-derived calls from the multiplex PCR reads in MiXCR, one entry per CDR3 protein. The sample comprises 350,000 to 500,000 distinct CDR3 sequences, roughly 17% of which are singletons, and around a quarter rests with the top ten. This sample is part of a study of regulatory T cells in long-lasting Graves disease. Study in general: The antithyroid drugs taken by newly diagnosed Graves' patients had been used for under 3 months.

Time point here: newly diagnosed GD, antithyroid drugs for less than 3 months. The authors made the TCR library using RNA they extracted from PBMCs. Study conclusions and caveats: Relative to new patients (approximately 1,000), persistent patients exhibited greater sharing of public clonotypes (2,741).

These records were also assigned to another study, of T cells in Graves' hyperthyroidism and ophthalmopathy. That study reports: The HTBI primer set drove a first-round RT-PCR of the TCR CDR3.

The sample was peripheral blood mononuclear cells (PBMCs), taken at new diagnosis, from a patient treated with antithyroid drugs. The rearrangement links TRBV28 to TRBJ1-4; D gene uncertain. This TCR came from a woman aged 18-30 years with Graves disease. CDR3 DNA: TGTGCCAGCAGTTTGGCCATAAGATTGCTAACTAATGAAAAACTGTTTTTT. It is translated as CASSLAIRLLTNEKLFF.